This T cell receptor (beta chain) was documented in a study of cytomegalovirus exposure and HLA in healthy donors. Study-level points and caveats: Reports described diagnosis of cytomegalovirus status by the classifier as highly specific and sensitive. In an earlier analysis, in some 500 donors, most V segments appeared productive either ~90% or ~30% of the time. When the data were analyzed later, several of the most significant clusters appeared to be linked to common viral pathogens.

PCR involved 60 Vbeta and 13 Jbeta primers. Generated by immunoSEQ multiplex PCR, the TCRdb table keeps only in-frame clones and is missing some. Its table lists about 39,000 clones. Trimming left V 6 bases short and J 10 bases short, with 25 bases between. The CDR3 covers 16 residues. The germline V gene has CDR1 MGHDK and CDR2 SYGVNS. In the case of this clone: The antigen is not known.

This receptor was taken from a young woman in good health and CMV-seropositive. Input material: PBMCs. This rearrangement joins TRBV25-1 to TRBJ1-3, with D possibly TRBD1 on 6 matching bases. This chain's CDR3 is CASSNTQQGAILTIYF. CDR3 sequence (DNA): TGTGCCAGCAGCAATACCCAACAGGGCGCTATTTTAACCATATATTTT.